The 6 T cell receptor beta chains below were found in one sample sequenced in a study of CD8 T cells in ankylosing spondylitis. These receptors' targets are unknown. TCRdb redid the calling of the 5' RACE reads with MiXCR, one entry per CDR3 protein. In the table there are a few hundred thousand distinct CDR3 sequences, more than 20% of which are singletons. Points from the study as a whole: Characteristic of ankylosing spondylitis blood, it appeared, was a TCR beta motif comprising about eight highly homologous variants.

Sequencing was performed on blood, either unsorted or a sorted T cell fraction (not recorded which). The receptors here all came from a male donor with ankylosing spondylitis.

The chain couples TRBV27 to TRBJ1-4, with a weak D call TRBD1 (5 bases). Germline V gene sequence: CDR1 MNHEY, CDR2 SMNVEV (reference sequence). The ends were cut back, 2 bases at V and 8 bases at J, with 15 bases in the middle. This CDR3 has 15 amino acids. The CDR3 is CASSLRRGVQEKLFF. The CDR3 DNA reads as TGTGCCAGCAGTTTAAGAAGGGGCGTCCAAGAAAAACTGTTTTTT.

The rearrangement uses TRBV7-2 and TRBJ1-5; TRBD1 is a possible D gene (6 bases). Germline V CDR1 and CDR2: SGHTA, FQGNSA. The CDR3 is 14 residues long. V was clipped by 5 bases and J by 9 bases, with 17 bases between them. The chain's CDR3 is CASSQDSAGMPQHF. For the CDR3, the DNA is TGTGCCAGCAGCCAGGACAGCGCGGGTATGCCCCAGCATTTT.

DNA of the CDR3: TGTGCCAGCAGCCAAGCACCGGGACAGGAGACGTACGAGCAGTACTTC. Its translation: CASSQAPGQETYEQYF. The chain has TRBV4-2 and TRBJ2-7; 8 positions agree with TRBD1. V lost 1 base, J lost 4 bases, and 9 bases stayed unmatched. This CDR3 spans 16 amino acids. Per germline, CDR1 LGHNA and CDR2 YNFKEQ.

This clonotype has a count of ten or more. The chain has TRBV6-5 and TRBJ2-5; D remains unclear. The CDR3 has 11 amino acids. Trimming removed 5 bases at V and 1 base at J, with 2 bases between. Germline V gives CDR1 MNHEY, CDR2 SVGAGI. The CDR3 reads CASSAQETQYF. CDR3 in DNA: TGTGCCAGCAGTGCCCAAGAGACCCAGTACTTC.

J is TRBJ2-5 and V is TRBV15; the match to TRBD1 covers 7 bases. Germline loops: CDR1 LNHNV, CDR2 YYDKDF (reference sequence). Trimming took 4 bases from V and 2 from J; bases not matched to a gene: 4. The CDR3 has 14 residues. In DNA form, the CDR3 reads TGTGCCACCAGCACTAGGACAGGACAAGAGACCCAGTACTTC. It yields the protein CATSTRTGQETQYF. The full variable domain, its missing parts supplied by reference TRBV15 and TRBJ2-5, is DAMVIQNPRYQVTQFGKPVTLSCSQTLNHNVMYWYQQKSSQAPKLLFHYYDKDFNNEADTPDNFQSRRPNTSFCFLDIRSPGLGDTAMYLCATSTRTGQETQYFGPGTRLLVL.

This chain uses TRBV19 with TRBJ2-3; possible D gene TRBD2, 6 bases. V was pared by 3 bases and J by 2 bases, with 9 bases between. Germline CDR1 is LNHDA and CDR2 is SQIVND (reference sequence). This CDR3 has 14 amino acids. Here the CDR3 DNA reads TGTGCCAGTAGTATCCAGCGGGCCACAGATACGCAGTATTTT. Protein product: CASSIQRATDTQYF. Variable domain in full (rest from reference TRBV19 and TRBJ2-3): DGGITQSPKYLFRKEGQNVTLSCEQNLNHDAMYWYRQDPGQGLRLIYYSQIVNDFQKGDIAEGYSVSREKKESFPLTVTSAQKNPTAFYLCASSIQRATDTQYFGPGTRLTVL.